The rows below give T cell receptor beta chains drawn from one sample of a study of T cell changes during pregnancy in multiple sclerosis. The repertoire was sequenced with immunoSEQ multiplex PCR; TCRdb's copy has only in-frame clones and lacks some. This repertoire shows 70,000 to 80,000 clones, roughly 94% found once; its top ten account for approximately 0.63%. The starting material was peripheral blood, obtained in the third trimester of pregnancy. The source is a female donor with multiple sclerosis, enrolled in a pregnancy study. The CDR3 runs from the conserved cysteine through the conserved F or W. Fields, in order: clone size, V gene, D gene, J gene, CDR3 protein, CDR3 DNA. A D gene is named only where the DNA matches it firmly. Size values are once, few and many counts, or a class for expanded clones, and some rows have none.

NA	TRBV11-3	TRBD1	TRBJ1-1	CASSWSGGNTEAFF	TGTGCCAGCAGCTGGTCAGGGGGAAACACTGAAGCTTTCTTT
NA	TRBV6-1	TRBD1	TRBJ1-1	CASSNRGLGAFF	TGTGCCAGCAGCAACAGGGGCTTGGGAGCTTTCTTT
NA	TRBV15	NA	TRBJ1-2	CATTQQGEWGYTF	TGTGCCACCACCCAACAGGGAGAGTGGGGCTACACCTTC
NA	TRBV15	TRBD1	TRBJ2-7	CATSRVSPDRGLYEQYF	TGTGCCACCAGCAGAGTTTCCCCGGACAGGGGGCTCTACGAGCAGTACTTC
NA	TRBV27	NA	TRBJ1-1	CASSLFSGDTEAFF	TGTGCCAGCAGTTTATTTTCCGGGGACACTGAAGCTTTCTTT
NA	TRBV19	TRBD1	TRBJ1-5	CASSIEQGKALYQPQHF	TGTGCCAGTAGTATAGAACAGGGGAAAGCTCTATATCAGCCCCAGCATTTT
NA	TRBV6-5	TRBD1	TRBJ1-2	CASRKTGKNYGYTF	TGTGCCAGCAGAAAGACAGGGAAGAACTATGGCTACACCTTC
NA	TRBV6-1	NA	TRBJ2-1	CASRQADTDFF	TGTGCCAGCAGGCAGGCGGACACCGACTTCTTC
NA	TRBV7-7	NA	TRBJ2-3	CASSPGGTRSDTQYF	TGTGCTAGCAGTCCAGGGGGGACAAGGTCAGATACGCAGTATTTT
once	TRBV7-2	TRBD1	TRBJ1-5	CASSEDRAYQPQHF	TGTGCCAGCAGTGAGGACAGGGCCTATCAGCCCCAGCATTTT
NA	TRBV19	NA	TRBJ2-3	CASSIPGGDTQYF	TGTGCCAGTAGTATTCCAGGCGGGGATACGCAGTATTTT
NA	TRBV2	NA	TRBJ2-7	CASSRTGPEQYF	TGTGCCAGCAGTCGCACAGGGCCCGAGCAGTACTTC
NA	TRBV29-1	NA	TRBJ1-3	CSVLKTENTIYF	TGCAGCGTTCTTAAGACAGAAAACACCATATATTTT
NA	TRBV30	TRBD1	TRBJ1-5	CAWSADRLNQPQHF	TGTGCCTGGAGTGCGGACAGGTTAAATCAGCCCCAGCATTTT
NA	TRBV2	NA	TRBJ1-2	CASKPPVTRDYGYTF	TGTGCCAGCAAGCCTCCCGTTACCAGGGACTATGGCTACACCTTC
once	TRBV19	NA	TRBJ1-2	CASSIPAYPYGYTF	TGTGCCAGTAGTATACCTGCCTACCCCTATGGCTACACCTTC
NA	TRBV30	NA	TRBJ1-5	CAWREGLGGGQPQHF	TGTGCCTGGAGAGAGGGTCTTGGGGGGGGTCAGCCCCAGCATTTT
NA	TRBV9	NA	TRBJ1-1	CASSTGPNTEAFF	TGTGCCAGCAGTACAGGGCCGAACACTGAAGCTTTCTTT
NA	TRBV19	NA	TRBJ2-6	CASSVGGLGANVLTF	TGTGCCAGTAGTGTGGGGGGGCTGGGGGCCAACGTCCTGACTTTC
NA	TRBV21-1	NA	TRBJ1-3	CASSKAGASPRSGNTIYF	TGTGCCAGCAGCAAAGCAGGAGCATCCCCACGCTCTGGAAACACCATATATTTT
NA	TRBV19	NA	TRBJ2-3	CASTPGDFRDTQYF	TGTGCCAGTACCCCAGGGGATTTCAGGGATACGCAGTATTTT
NA	TRBV2	TRBD1	TRBJ1-3	CASRLGQLSGNTIYF	TGTGCCAGCCGGCTGGGACAGCTCTCTGGAAACACCATATATTTT
once	TRBV9	NA	TRBJ2-7	CASSVGGPDYEQYF	TGTGCCAGCAGCGTAGGCGGGCCCGACTACGAGCAGTACTTC
NA	TRBV6-4	NA	TRBJ1-2	CASSDGPGGYTF	TGTGCCAGCAGTGACGGTCCGGGTGGCTACACCTTC
NA	TRBV5-6	NA	TRBJ1-3	CASSPRGPGNTIYF	TGTGCCAGCAGCCCCAGGGGTCCGGGAAACACCATATATTTT
NA	TRBV19	TRBD2	TRBJ2-1	CATLDGGALNEQFF	TGTGCCACTCTAGACGGGGGGGCCCTAAATGAGCAGTTCTTC
NA	TRBV7-3	TRBD1	TRBJ1-6	CASSSDRGNNSPLHF	TGTGCCAGCAGCTCGGACAGGGGGAATAATTCACCCCTCCACTTT
NA	TRBV7-9	TRBD1	TRBJ2-3	CASSSTGQGATDTQYF	TGTGCCAGCAGCTCAACTGGACAGGGGGCCACAGATACGCAGTATTTT
NA	TRBV7-8	NA	TRBJ1-6	CASSLFGENSPLHF	TGTGCCAGCAGCCTCTTCGGGGAAAATTCACCCCTCCACTTT
NA	TRBV9	TRBD1	TRBJ1-6	CASSAGDRSYNSPLHF	TGTGCCAGCAGCGCAGGGGACAGGAGCTATAATTCACCCCTCCACTTT
NA	TRBV13	TRBD2	TRBJ2-1	CASSLGTSGGLREQFF	TGTGCCAGCAGCTTGGGGACTAGCGGGGGGTTGAGGGAGCAGTTCTTC
NA	TRBV30	NA	TRBJ2-6	CAWSPRAGSGANVLTF	TGTGCCTGGTCCCCTAGGGCGGGTTCTGGGGCCAACGTCCTGACTTTC
NA	TRBV7-9	TRBD2	TRBJ2-5	CASSLTEAGGIQETQYF	TGTGCCAGCAGCCTCACCGAAGCGGGGGGGATCCAAGAGACCCAGTACTTC
NA	TRBV27	TRBD2	TRBJ2-2	CASGRGTRTSTGELFF	TGTGCCAGCGGGAGGGGAACGAGAACGAGCACCGGGGAGCTGTTTTTT
NA	TRBV19	TRBD1	TRBJ2-7	CASSRYRGEQYF	TGTGCCAGTAGTCGCTACAGGGGCGAGCAGTACTTC
NA	TRBV7-8	TRBD2	TRBJ2-1	CASSPRGGSYNEQFF	TGTGCCAGCAGCCCCCGGGGGGGTTCCTACAATGAGCAGTTCTTC
once	TRBV11-2	NA	TRBJ2-5	CASSLVGSRRAGETQYF	TGTGCCAGCAGCTTAGTTGGGTCCCGGCGGGCGGGAGAGACCCAGTACTTC
NA	TRBV5-4	NA	TRBJ2-6	CASSLATGSGANVLTF	TGTGCCAGCAGCTTGGCCACAGGGTCTGGGGCCAACGTCCTGACTTTC
NA	TRBV11-3	TRBD2	TRBJ2-2	CASSTRGGENTGELFF	TGTGCCAGCAGCACCCGGGGGGGGGAGAACACCGGGGAGCTGTTTTTT
NA	TRBV7-2	TRBD1	TRBJ1-3	CASSLILTGGLNTIYF	TGTGCCAGCAGCTTAATCTTGACAGGGGGCCTAAACACCATATATTTT
once	TRBV9	TRBD1	TRBJ2-1	CASSVSGTGLYNEQFF	TGTGCCAGCAGCGTGTCCGGGACAGGGCTCTACAATGAGCAGTTCTTC
NA	TRBV19	NA	TRBJ2-7	CASALISAGNEQYF	TGTGCCAGCGCCCTAATTAGCGCTGGGAACGAGCAGTACTTC